The entry below gives a single T cell receptor (beta chain) sequence along with its context. After isolation, RNA underwent reverse transcription to generate cDNA as the sequencing template. Sequenced by immunoSEQ multiplex PCR; TCRdb stores in-frame clones only, minus some. Here the sample spans around 190,000 clones, roughly 60% being singletons. Treatment in this sample: oral pan-JAK inhibitor, 5-10 mg twice daily. The V gene's germline CDR1 is MGHRA and CDR2 YSYEKL. This CDR3 has 16 amino acids. V lost 4 bases, J lost 2 bases, and 18 bases lay in between. These data originate in a study of CD8+ T cells in alopecia areata.

The receptor comes from a human donor with alopecia areata. The V call is TRBV4-1, the J call TRBJ2-7; D is unresolved. This sample comprised CD4+ T cells sorted from blood, obtained around week 50, from a patient treated with tofacitinib. CDR3 nucleotides: TGCGCCAGCAGCCGAGATCAGGTGGGCCCCCCCTACGAGCAGTACTTC. Its protein product is CASSRDQVGPPYEQYF.